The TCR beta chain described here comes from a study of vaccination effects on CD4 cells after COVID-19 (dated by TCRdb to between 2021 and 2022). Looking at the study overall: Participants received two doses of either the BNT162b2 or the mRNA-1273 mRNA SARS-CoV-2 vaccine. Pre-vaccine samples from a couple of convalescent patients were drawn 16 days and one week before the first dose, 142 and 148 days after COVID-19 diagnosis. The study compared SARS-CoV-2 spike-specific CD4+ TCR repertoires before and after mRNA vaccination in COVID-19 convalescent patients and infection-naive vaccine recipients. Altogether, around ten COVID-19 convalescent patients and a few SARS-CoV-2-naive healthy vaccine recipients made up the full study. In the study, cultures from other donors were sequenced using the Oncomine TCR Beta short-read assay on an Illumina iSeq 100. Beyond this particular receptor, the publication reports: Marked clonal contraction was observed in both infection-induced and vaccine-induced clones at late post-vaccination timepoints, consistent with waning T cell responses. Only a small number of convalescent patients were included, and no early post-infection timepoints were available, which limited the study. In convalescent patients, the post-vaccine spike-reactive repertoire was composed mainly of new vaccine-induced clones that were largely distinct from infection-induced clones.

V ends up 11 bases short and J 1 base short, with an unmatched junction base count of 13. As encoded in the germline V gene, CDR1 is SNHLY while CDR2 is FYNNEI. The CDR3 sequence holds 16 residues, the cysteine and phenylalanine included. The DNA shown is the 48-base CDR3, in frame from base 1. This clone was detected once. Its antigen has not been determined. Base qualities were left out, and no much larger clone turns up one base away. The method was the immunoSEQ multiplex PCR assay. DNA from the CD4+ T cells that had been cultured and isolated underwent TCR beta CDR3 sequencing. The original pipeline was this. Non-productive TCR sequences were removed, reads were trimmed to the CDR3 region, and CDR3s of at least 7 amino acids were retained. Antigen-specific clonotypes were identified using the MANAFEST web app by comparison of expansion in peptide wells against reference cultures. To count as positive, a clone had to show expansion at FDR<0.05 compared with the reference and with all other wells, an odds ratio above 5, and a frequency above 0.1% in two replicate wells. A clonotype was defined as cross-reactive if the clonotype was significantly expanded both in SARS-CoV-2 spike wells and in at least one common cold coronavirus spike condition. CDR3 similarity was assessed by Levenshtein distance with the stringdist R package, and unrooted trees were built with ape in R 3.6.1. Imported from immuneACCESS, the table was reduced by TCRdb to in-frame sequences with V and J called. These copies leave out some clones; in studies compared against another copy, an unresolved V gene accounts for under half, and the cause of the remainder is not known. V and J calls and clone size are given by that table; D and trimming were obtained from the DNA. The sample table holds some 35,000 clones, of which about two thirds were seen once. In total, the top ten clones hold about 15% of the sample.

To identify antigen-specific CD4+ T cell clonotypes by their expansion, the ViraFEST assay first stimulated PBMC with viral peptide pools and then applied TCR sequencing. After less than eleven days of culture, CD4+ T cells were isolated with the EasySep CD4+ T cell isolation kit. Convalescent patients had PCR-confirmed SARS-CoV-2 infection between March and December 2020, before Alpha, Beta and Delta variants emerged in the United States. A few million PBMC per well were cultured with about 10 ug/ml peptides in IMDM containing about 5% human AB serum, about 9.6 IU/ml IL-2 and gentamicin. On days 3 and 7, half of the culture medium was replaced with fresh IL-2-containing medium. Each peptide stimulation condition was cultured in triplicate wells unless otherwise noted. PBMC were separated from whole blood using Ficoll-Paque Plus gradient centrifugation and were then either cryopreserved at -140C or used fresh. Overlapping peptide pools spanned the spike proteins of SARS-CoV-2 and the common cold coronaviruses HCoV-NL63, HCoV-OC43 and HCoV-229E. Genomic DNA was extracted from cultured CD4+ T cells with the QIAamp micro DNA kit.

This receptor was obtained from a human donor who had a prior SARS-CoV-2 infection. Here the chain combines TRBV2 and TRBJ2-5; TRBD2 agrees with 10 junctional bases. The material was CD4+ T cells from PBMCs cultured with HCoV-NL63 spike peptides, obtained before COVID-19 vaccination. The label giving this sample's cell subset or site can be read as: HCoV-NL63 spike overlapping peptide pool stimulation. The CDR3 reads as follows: CASPKRGLAVQETQYF. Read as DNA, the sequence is TGTGCCTCCCCTAAGAGAGGACTAGCGGTCCAAGAGACCCAGTACTTC.